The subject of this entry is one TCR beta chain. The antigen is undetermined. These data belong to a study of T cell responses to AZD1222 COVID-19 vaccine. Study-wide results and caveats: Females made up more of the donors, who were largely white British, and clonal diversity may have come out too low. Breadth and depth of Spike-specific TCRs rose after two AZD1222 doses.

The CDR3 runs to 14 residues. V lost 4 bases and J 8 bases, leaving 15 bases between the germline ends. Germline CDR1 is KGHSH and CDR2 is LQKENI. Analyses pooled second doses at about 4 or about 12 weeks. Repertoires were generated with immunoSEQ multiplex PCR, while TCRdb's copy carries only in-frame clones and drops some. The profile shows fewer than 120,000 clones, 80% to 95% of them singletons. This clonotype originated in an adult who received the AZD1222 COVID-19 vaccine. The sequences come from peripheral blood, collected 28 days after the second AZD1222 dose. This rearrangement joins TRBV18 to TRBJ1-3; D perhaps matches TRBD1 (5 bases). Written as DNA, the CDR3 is TGTGCCAGCTCACGACAGTTTGCTAAGGACACCATATATTTT. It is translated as CASSRQFAKDTIYF.